This is a list of T cell receptor beta chains from one sample in a study of tumor-infiltrating lymphocytes in oesophageal squamous cell carcinoma. One entry per CDR3 protein, called by TCRdb with MiXCR from the PCR reads. This repertoire shows around 14,000 distinct CDR3 sequences, 53% found once; its top ten account for 15% to 25%. The sample was esophageal tumor tissue. All receptors come from a male donor with esophageal squamous cell carcinoma. The CDR3 runs from the conserved cysteine through the conserved F or W. Each record gives: J gene, clone size, D gene, V gene, CDR3 protein, CDR3 DNA. D genes are given only for firm matches. Clone sizes are given selectively: once, few, many, or a class where the clone is expanded.

j_gene: TRBJ2-3
abundance: NA
d_gene: TRBD2
v_gene: TRBV7-2
CDR3aa: CASSPLAGVVGTQYF
CDR3nt: TGTGCCAGCAGCCCCCTAGCGGGAGTGGTTGGTACGCAGTATTTT

j_gene: TRBJ2-1
abundance: NA
d_gene: NA
v_gene: TRBV7-2
CDR3aa: CASTSTGNTYNEQFF
CDR3nt: TGTGCCAGCACCTCCACCGGGAACACCTACAATGAGCAGTTCTTC

j_gene: TRBJ2-4
abundance: NA
d_gene: NA
v_gene: TRBV6-1
CDR3aa: CASSEEVWGAKNIQYF
CDR3nt: TGTGCCAGCAGTGAAGAGGTATGGGGGGCCAAAAACATTCAGTACTTC

j_gene: TRBJ2-7
abundance: few
d_gene: NA
v_gene: TRBV7-9
CDR3aa: CASSFPESYEQYF
CDR3nt: TGTGCCAGCAGCTTTCCGGAATCCTACGAGCAGTACTTC

j_gene: TRBJ2-1
abundance: NA
d_gene: TRBD1
v_gene: TRBV7-9
CDR3aa: CASSLGDRSNEQFF
CDR3nt: TGTGCCAGCAGCTTAGGGGACAGATCCAATGAGCAGTTCTTC

j_gene: TRBJ1-1
abundance: many
d_gene: NA
v_gene: TRBV10-2
CDR3aa: CASSEWAANTEAFF
CDR3nt: TGCGCCAGCAGTGAGTGGGCGGCGAACACTGAAGCTTTCTTT

j_gene: TRBJ2-3
abundance: NA
d_gene: NA
v_gene: TRBV7-6
CDR3aa: CASNLAGTDTQYF
CDR3nt: TGTGCCAGCAACCTGGCGGGCACAGATACGCAGTATTTT

j_gene: TRBJ1-2
abundance: once
d_gene: NA
v_gene: TRBV24-1
CDR3aa: CATSDPGTPWGHYGYTF
CDR3nt: TGTGCCACCAGTGATCCCGGGACCCCCTGGGGGCACTATGGCTACACCTTC

j_gene: TRBJ2-4
abundance: NA
d_gene: NA
v_gene: TRBV7-2
CDR3aa: CASSLRAAGLAKNIQYF
CDR3nt: TGTGCCAGCAGCTTACGGGCGGCGGGTCTAGCCAAAAACATTCAGTACTTC

j_gene: TRBJ2-7
abundance: medium-sized
d_gene: NA
v_gene: TRBV6-2/TRBV6-3
CDR3aa: CASSYPRGQNSPLHF
CDR3nt: TGTGCCAGCAGTTACCCCCGGGGGCAGAATTCACCCCTCCACTTC

j_gene: TRBJ1-6
abundance: few
d_gene: NA
v_gene: TRBV6-6
CDR3aa: CASSYGPPGTDVAYEQYF
CDR3nt: TGTGCCAGCAGTTATGGGCCCCCTGGAACTGACGTCGCCTACGAGCAGTACTTT

j_gene: TRBJ2-7
abundance: NA
d_gene: NA
v_gene: TRBV7-4
CDR3aa: CASSPGIGYNEQYF
CDR3nt: TGTGCCAGCAGCCCCGGAATAGGATATAACGAGCAGTACTTC

j_gene: TRBJ2-5
abundance: NA
d_gene: NA
v_gene: TRBV6-1
CDR3aa: CASSERFQTQYF
CDR3nt: TGTGCCAGCAGTGAAAGATTCCAGACCCAGTACTTC

j_gene: TRBJ2-7
abundance: medium-sized
d_gene: TRBD2
v_gene: TRBV6-1
CDR3aa: CASSELAGYEQYF
CDR3nt: TGTGCCAGCAGTGAACTAGCGGGCTACGAGCAGTACTTC

j_gene: TRBJ1-1
abundance: many
d_gene: TRBD1
v_gene: TRBV18
CDR3aa: CASSRTGTGMNTEAFF
CDR3nt: TGTGCCAGCTCACGAACCGGGACAGGGATGAACACTGAAGCTTTCTTT

j_gene: TRBJ2-4
abundance: NA
d_gene: TRBD2
v_gene: TRBV7-6
CDR3aa: CASSLRLAGEDEQYF
CDR3nt: TGTGCCAGCAGCCTCCGACTAGCGGGAGAGGATGAGCAGTACTTC

j_gene: TRBJ2-7
abundance: NA
d_gene: NA
v_gene: TRBV12-3/TRBV12-4
CDR3aa: CASSISYEQYF
CDR3nt: TGTGCCAGCAGTATCTCCTACGAGCAGTACTTC

j_gene: TRBJ1-3
abundance: many
d_gene: NA
v_gene: TRBV7-3
CDR3aa: CASSLQGASSGNTIYF
CDR3nt: TGTGCCAGCAGCCTACAGGGCGCGAGCTCTGGAAACACCATATATTTT

j_gene: TRBJ2-3
abundance: NA
d_gene: NA
v_gene: TRBV7-2
CDR3aa: CASSLGLLGDRTDTQYF
CDR3nt: TGTGCCAGCAGCTTAGGGTTGTTGGGGGATCGCACAGATACGCAGTATTTT

j_gene: TRBJ2-3
abundance: few
d_gene: NA
v_gene: TRBV7-2
CDR3aa: CASSLGGRRIRANSSTDTQYF
CDR3nt: TGTGCCAGCAGCCTAGGTGGGCGTCGGATCCGCGCCAATTCTAGCACAGATACGCAGTATTTT

j_gene: TRBJ1-1
abundance: NA
d_gene: TRBD1
v_gene: TRBV6-8
CDR3aa: CASSFQGDTEAFF
CDR3nt: TGTGCCAGCAGTTTTCAGGGGGACACTGAAGCTTTCTTT

j_gene: TRBJ2-1
abundance: NA
d_gene: NA
v_gene: TRBV6-1
CDR3aa: CASSGAGSYNEQFF
CDR3nt: TGTGCCAGCAGTGGGGCAGGGAGCTACAATGAGCAGTTCTTC

j_gene: TRBJ1-2
abundance: few
d_gene: NA
v_gene: TRBV6-1
CDR3aa: CASSEARTTYGYTF
CDR3nt: TGTGCCAGCAGTGAAGCGCGCACAACCTATGGCTACACCTTC

j_gene: TRBJ2-3
abundance: many
d_gene: TRBD1
v_gene: TRBV27
CDR3aa: CASSLFEPGQGAIDTQYF
CDR3nt: TGTGCCAGCAGTTTATTCGAACCGGGACAGGGGGCAATAGATACGCAGTATTTT

j_gene: TRBJ2-1
abundance: NA
d_gene: NA
v_gene: TRBV6-6
CDR3aa: CASTPSYNEQFF
CDR3nt: TGTGCCAGCACTCCCTCCTACAATGAGCAGTTCTTC

j_gene: TRBJ1-2
abundance: NA
d_gene: TRBD1
v_gene: TRBV4-1
CDR3aa: CASSQDNRGTHSGGYTF
CDR3nt: TGCGCCAGCAGCCAAGATAACAGGGGGACCCACTCCGGCGGCTACACCTTC

j_gene: TRBJ2-3
abundance: many
d_gene: TRBD1
v_gene: TRBV5-8
CDR3aa: CASSLGGMTDTQYF
CDR3nt: TGTGCCAGCAGCTTAGGGGGCATGACAGATACGCAGTATTTT

j_gene: TRBJ2-5
abundance: few
d_gene: NA
v_gene: TRBV7-8
CDR3aa: CASSQGSGQETQYF
CDR3nt: TGTGCCAGCAGCCAAGGTAGCGGCCAAGAGACCCAGTACTTC

j_gene: TRBJ2-2
abundance: once
d_gene: TRBD2
v_gene: TRBV11-2
CDR3aa: CASSSTTSGANTGELFF
CDR3nt: TGTGCCAGCAGCTCCACGACTAGCGGGGCGAACACCGGGGAGCTGTTTTTT

j_gene: TRBJ2-7
abundance: many
d_gene: NA
v_gene: TRBV6-1
CDR3aa: CASSYGRDYEQYF
CDR3nt: TGTGCCAGCAGTTATGGCAGGGACTACGAGCAGTACTTC

j_gene: TRBJ2-2
abundance: NA
d_gene: NA
v_gene: TRBV7-6
CDR3aa: CASSINTGELFF
CDR3nt: TGTGCCAGCAGCATTAACACCGGGGAGCTGTTTTTT

j_gene: TRBJ2-6
abundance: NA
d_gene: NA
v_gene: TRBV7-6
CDR3aa: CASSLAQGFGANVLTF
CDR3nt: TGTGCCAGCAGCTTAGCTCAGGGTTTTGGGGCCAACGTCCTGACTTTC

j_gene: TRBJ1-1
abundance: NA
d_gene: NA
v_gene: TRBV7-2
CDR3aa: CASTLRIMNTEAFF
CDR3nt: TGTGCCAGCACCCTACGTATAATGAACACTGAAGCTTTCTTT

j_gene: TRBJ2-7
abundance: once
d_gene: TRBD1
v_gene: TRBV11-1
CDR3aa: CASSLEGTGYEQYF
CDR3nt: TGTGCCAGCAGCTTAGAGGGGACAGGCTACGAGCAGTACTTC

j_gene: TRBJ2-3
abundance: few
d_gene: TRBD1
v_gene: TRBV28
CDR3aa: CALRGSGTDTQYF
CDR3nt: TGTGCCCTCAGGGGGTCGGGCACAGATACGCAGTATTTT

j_gene: TRBJ2-1
abundance: NA
d_gene: NA
v_gene: TRBV7-2
CDR3aa: CASSSGVSHEQFF
CDR3nt: TGTGCCAGCAGCTCGGGGGTTTCCCATGAGCAGTTCTTC

j_gene: TRBJ2-1
abundance: NA
d_gene: NA
v_gene: TRBV7-9
CDR3aa: CASSLALGGFYNEQFF
CDR3nt: TGTGCCAGCAGCTTAGCGCTGGGTGGATTCTACAATGAGCAGTTCTTC

j_gene: TRBJ1-1
abundance: medium-sized
d_gene: NA
v_gene: TRBV6-1
CDR3aa: CASSYGGVTEAFF
CDR3nt: TGTGCCAGCAGTTATGGGGGAGTCACTGAAGCTTTCTTT

j_gene: TRBJ2-3
abundance: NA
d_gene: TRBD1
v_gene: TRBV7-3
CDR3aa: CASSSAQGAADTQYF
CDR3nt: TGTGCCAGCAGCTCCGCCCAGGGGGCCGCAGATACGCAGTATTTT

j_gene: TRBJ2-1
abundance: NA
d_gene: TRBD1
v_gene: TRBV7-2
CDR3aa: CASSLKNRGNEQFF
CDR3nt: TGTGCCAGCAGTCTGAAAAACAGGGGCAATGAGCAGTTCTTC

j_gene: TRBJ2-4
abundance: NA
d_gene: NA
v_gene: TRBV7-9
CDR3aa: CASSERTDIAKNIQYF
CDR3nt: TGTGCCAGCAGCGAACGGACAGACATAGCCAAAAACATTCAGTACTTC

j_gene: TRBJ2-3
abundance: NA
d_gene: NA
v_gene: TRBV24-1
CDR3aa: CATSSTDTQYF
CDR3nt: TGTGCCACCAGTTCCACAGATACGCAGTATTTT

j_gene: TRBJ2-6
abundance: NA
d_gene: NA
v_gene: TRBV7-3
CDR3aa: CASRLDLTGANVLTF
CDR3nt: TGTGCCAGCAGGTTAGATCTCACTGGGGCCAACGTCCTGACTTTC

j_gene: TRBJ2-1
abundance: NA
d_gene: NA
v_gene: TRBV12-3/TRBV12-4
CDR3aa: CASSLRGGPYNEQFF
CDR3nt: TGTGCCAGCAGTCTCAGAGGGGGACCCTACAATGAGCAGTTCTTC

j_gene: TRBJ2-1
abundance: NA
d_gene: NA
v_gene: TRBV7-6
CDR3aa: CASSLAGSGLEQFF
CDR3nt: TGTGCCAGCAGCTTAGCTGGAAGCGGGCTTGAGCAGTTCTTC

j_gene: TRBJ2-1
abundance: NA
d_gene: TRBD2
v_gene: TRBV10-3
CDR3aa: CASGASGRTYNEQFF
CDR3nt: TGTGCCAGCGGCGCTAGCGGGAGGACCTACAATGAGCAGTTCTTC

j_gene: TRBJ2-1
abundance: few
d_gene: NA
v_gene: TRBV28
CDR3aa: CASSLPSEGGYNEQFF
CDR3nt: TGTGCCAGCAGTTTACCCTCGGAGGGCGGCTACAATGAGCAGTTCTTC

j_gene: TRBJ2-7
abundance: many
d_gene: NA
v_gene: TRBV9
CDR3aa: CASSVEAEQYF
CDR3nt: TGTGCCAGCAGCGTAGAAGCTGAGCAGTACTTC

j_gene: TRBJ2-7
abundance: NA
d_gene: NA
v_gene: TRBV7-2
CDR3aa: CASSAQYEQYF
CDR3nt: TGTGCCAGCAGCGCACAGTACGAGCAGTACTTC

j_gene: TRBJ2-5
abundance: NA
d_gene: NA
v_gene: TRBV7-2
CDR3aa: CASSLAGPETQYF
CDR3nt: TGTGCCAGCAGCTTAGCTGGGCCGGAGACCCAGTACTTC

j_gene: TRBJ1-6
abundance: NA
d_gene: NA
v_gene: TRBV7-3
CDR3aa: CASSLTNNSPLHF
CDR3nt: TGTGCCAGCAGCTTAACAAATAATTCACCCCTCCACTTT

j_gene: TRBJ2-2
abundance: NA
d_gene: NA
v_gene: TRBV12-3/TRBV12-4
CDR3aa: CASSLAGGSTGELFF
CDR3nt: TGTGCCAGCAGTTTAGCGGGAGGATCCACCGGGGAGCTGTTTTTT

j_gene: TRBJ2-5
abundance: NA
d_gene: TRBD2
v_gene: TRBV28
CDR3aa: CASRTLAGGLSTQETQYF
CDR3nt: TGTGCCAGCAGGACTCTAGCGGGAGGACTTAGCACCCAAGAGACCCAGTACTTC